A selection of T cell receptor beta chains follows, all from one sample in a study of Ad26.COV2.S vaccination and SARS-CoV-2 variants. TCRdb's table, derived via immunoSEQ multiplex PCR, lists solely in-frame clones and lacks some. Of some 390,000 clones in the sample, 80% to 90% were seen once. Source: peripheral blood, taken in a trial of Ad26.COV2.S vaccine versus placebo. These receptors came from a person aged 18-60 years who received the Ad26.COV2.S COVID-19 vaccine or a placebo. Both conserved end residues are part of each CDR3. A D gene is named only where the DNA matches it firmly. Clone sizes are given selectively: once, few, many, or a class where the clone is expanded.

d_gene,v_gene,j_gene,abundance,CDR3aa,CDR3nt
TRBD1,TRBV7-2,TRBJ2-7,.,CASSWSGQLDYEQYF,TGTGCCAGCAGCTGGTCGGGACAGTTGGACTACGAGCAGTACTTC
TRBD2,TRBV6-5,TRBJ2-3,.,CASNLAGGRTDTQYF,TGTGCCAGCAACCTAGCGGGGGGAAGGACAGATACGCAGTATTTT
TRBD2,TRBV7-9,TRBJ2-7,.,CASTGGTYEQYF,TGTGCCAGCACGGGGGGGACCTACGAGCAGTACTTC
.,TRBV13,TRBJ1-3,.,CASSLGDASSGNTIYF,TGTGCCAGCAGCTTGGGGGACGCTTCCTCTGGAAACACCATATATTTT
.,TRBV7-6,TRBJ2-1,.,CASSLETILDEQFF,TGTGCCAGCAGCTTAGAGACCATCTTGGATGAGCAGTTCTTC
.,TRBV6-5,TRBJ2-5,.,CASSYSERVKGAQYF,TGTGCCAGCAGTTACTCGGAAAGGGTCAAGGGGGCCCAGTACTTC
.,TRBV30,TRBJ1-2,.,CAWSFGIYGYTF,TGTGCCTGGAGTTTCGGAATCTATGGCTACACCTTC
.,TRBV20-1,TRBJ2-7,.,CSASGSGTSYEQYF,TGCAGTGCTAGTGGGTCGGGGACATCCTACGAGCAGTACTTC
.,TRBV19,TRBJ1-6,.,CASGDGAAYNSPLHF,TGTGCCAGTGGGGACGGGGCAGCCTATAATTCACCCCTCCACTTT
.,TRBV28,TRBJ1-6,.,CASSTSGGGSSPLHF,TGTGCCAGCAGCACCTCGGGCGGGGGATCTTCACCCCTCCACTTT
.,TRBV30,TRBJ2-3,.,CAWSVSNTQYF,TGTGCCTGGAGTGTATCTAATACGCAGTATTTT
TRBD2,TRBV2,TRBJ2-5,.,CASSELAGEETQYF,TGTGCCAGCAGTGAACTAGCGGGGGAAGAGACCCAGTACTTC
.,TRBV6-5,TRBJ1-3,.,CASTSVPGNTIYF,TGTGCCAGCACGAGTGTCCCTGGAAACACCATATATTTT
.,TRBV11-2,TRBJ2-7,.,CASSFGRGTYEQYF,TGTGCCAGCAGCTTCGGTAGGGGAACCTACGAGCAGTACTTC
.,TRBV12-3/TRBV12-4,TRBJ2-5,few,CASSLGVETQYF,TGTGCCAGCAGTTTAGGTGTGGAGACCCAGTACTTC
.,TRBV5-1,TRBJ2-2,few,CASSLGSGLNTGELFF,TGCGCCAGCAGCTTGGGTTCGGGACTGAACACCGGGGAGCTGTTTTTT
.,TRBV10-1,TRBJ1-2,once,CASSATGYGYTF,TGCGCCAGCAGTGCCACCGGGTATGGCTACACCTTC
TRBD1,TRBV30,TRBJ2-7,.,CAWRRTGGAGQYF,TGTGCCTGGAGGCGGACAGGGGGCGCGGGGCAGTACTTC
TRBD1,TRBV19,TRBJ2-7,.,CARTWDSYSYEQYF,TGTGCCAGGACATGGGACAGCTACTCCTACGAGCAGTACTTC
TRBD2,TRBV28,TRBJ2-7,.,CASSSPGLAPYEQYF,TGTGCCAGCAGTTCCCCGGGACTAGCTCCCTACGAGCAGTACTTC
.,TRBV6-2/TRBV6-3,TRBJ2-3,.,CASSYIWPERRDTQYF,TGTGCCAGCAGTTACATCTGGCCAGAGCGTAGAGATACGCAGTATTTT
.,TRBV5-8,TRBJ2-1,.,CASSSPLLLDSPSNEQFF,TGTGCCAGCAGCTCCCCACTCTTACTAGATTCCCCTTCCAATGAGCAGTTCTTC
.,TRBV4-1,TRBJ2-5,.,CASSRSGLQETQYF,TGCGCCAGCAGCCGTAGCGGCCTCCAAGAGACCCAGTACTTC
TRBD1,TRBV5-1,TRBJ2-5,.,CASSWTGGQETQYF,TGCGCCAGCAGCTGGACAGGGGGCCAAGAGACCCAGTACTTC
.,TRBV2,TRBJ1-6,once,CASSERTAFYNSPLHF,TGTGCCAGCAGTGAGAGGACAGCATTTTATAATTCACCCCTCCACTTT
.,TRBV3-1/TRBV3-2,TRBJ1-2,.,CASTTTGSGYTF,TGTGCCAGCACCACGACAGGCTCTGGCTACACCTTC
TRBD1,TRBV6-4,TRBJ1-2,.,CASSDSPTGVDGYTF,TGTGCCAGCAGTGACTCTCCTACAGGGGTGGATGGCTACACCTTC
.,TRBV6-2/TRBV6-3,TRBJ1-2,.,CASTYPSSGVSYTF,TGTGCCAGCACTTACCCCTCCTCGGGGGTCAGCTACACCTTC
.,TRBV7-2,TRBJ1-1,.,CASSLESGAFF,TGTGCCAGCAGCTTAGAGTCGGGGGCTTTCTTT
.,TRBV19,TRBJ1-5,.,CATNAKGGGAQPQHF,TGTGCCACTAACGCCAAGGGGGGGGGCGCCCAGCCCCAGCATTTT
.,TRBV6-5,TRBJ2-1,.,CASSYSQGSYNEQFF,TGTGCCAGCAGTTACTCCCAGGGATCCTACAATGAGCAGTTCTTC
.,TRBV4-1,TRBJ2-7,.,CASSHDLFGYEQYF,TGCGCCAGCAGCCACGACCTCTTCGGTTACGAGCAGTACTTC
.,TRBV5-4,TRBJ2-5,.,CASSPAGEGEETQYF,TGTGCCAGCAGCCCCGCCGGGGAGGGGGAAGAGACCCAGTACTTC
.,TRBV3-1/TRBV3-2,TRBJ2-7,.,CASSQGVRSSYEQYF,TGTGCCAGCAGCCAGGGGGTTAGGAGCTCCTACGAGCAGTACTTC
.,TRBV6-2/TRBV6-3,TRBJ2-1,.,CASSYGPAGYNEQFF,TGTGCCAGCAGTTATGGGCCCGCCGGTTACAATGAGCAGTTCTTC
TRBD2,TRBV7-9,TRBJ2-5,.,CASSFASGGGGETQYF,TGTGCCAGCAGCTTCGCTAGCGGGGGTGGCGGGGAGACCCAGTACTTC
.,TRBV21-1,TRBJ1-2,.,CASSSGQGFNGYTF,TGTGCCAGCAGCTCGGGACAGGGGTTCAATGGCTACACCTTC
.,TRBV10-2,TRBJ2-2,.,CASSVTRTKNTGELFF,TGCGCCAGCAGTGTTACCAGGACCAAGAACACCGGGGAGCTGTTTTTT
TRBD1,TRBV11-3,TRBJ1-3,few,CASSLGQGGNTIYF,TGTGCCAGCAGCTTAGGACAGGGTGGAAACACCATATATTTT
.,TRBV6-1,TRBJ2-1,.,CASSDGQTSYNEQFF,TGTGCCAGCAGTGACGGTCAGACGTCTTACAATGAGCAGTTCTTC
.,TRBV19,TRBJ1-6,.,CASSPQAHNSPLHF,TGTGCCAGTAGCCCACAGGCCCATAATTCACCCCTCCACTTT
.,TRBV4-1,TRBJ1-1,few,CASSQGSSEAFF,TGCGCCAGCAGCCAAGGGAGTTCTGAAGCTTTCTTT
.,TRBV14,TRBJ1-2,.,CASSWRRGSHYGYTF,TGTGCCAGCAGCTGGAGGAGGGGTTCCCACTATGGCTACACCTTC
.,TRBV2,TRBJ1-1,.,CASSEASGNTEAFF,TGTGCCAGCAGTGAAGCTTCCGGGAACACTGAAGCTTTCTTT
.,TRBV30,TRBJ2-2,.,CARRGGGGADNTGELFF,TGTGCCAGGAGGGGTGGAGGGGGGGCTGACAACACCGGGGAGCTGTTTTTT
.,TRBV6-5,TRBJ2-7,.,CASSYSGKGGYEQYF,TGTGCCAGCAGTTACTCGGGGAAGGGCGGCTACGAGCAGTACTTC
TRBD2,TRBV2,TRBJ2-3,.,CASSAGTISTDTQYF,TGTGCCAGCAGTGCGGGGACTATCAGCACAGATACGCAGTATTTT
.,TRBV19,TRBJ2-1,.,CATVGTKQFF,TGTGCCACCGTAGGGACGAAGCAGTTCTTC
.,TRBV6-2/TRBV6-3,TRBJ1-2,.,CASSSLSKELNYGYTF,TGTGCCAGCAGTTCCTTGTCAAAAGAACTTAACTATGGCTACACCTTC
.,TRBV6-5,TRBJ1-1,.,CASSYFGRGGTEAFF,TGTGCCAGCAGTTACTTTGGGCGGGGGGGGACTGAAGCTTTCTTT
TRBD1,TRBV2,TRBJ2-7,.,CASRRDSTYEQYF,TGTGCCAGCAGGAGGGACAGCACCTACGAGCAGTACTTC